This TCR beta chain was identified in a study of OX40 agonist ivuxolimab in advanced cancers. Study context: Patients took ivuxolimab, an agonistic anti-OX40 (CD134) antibody.

The table came from immunoSEQ multiplex PCR; TCRdb's copy has only in-frame clones and leaves some out. Of about 68,000 clones listed, roughly 84% are singletons. Sequencing was performed on CD4+ or CD8+ T cells sorted from blood, taken in a trial of the OX40 agonist ivuxolimab. The sequence was collected from an adult with an advanced solid tumor such as melanoma, head and neck, liver or kidney cancer.

For the CDR3, the DNA is TGTGCCAGCAGCCCTCGTTCGGACACTCTCCACGGGGAGCTGTTTTTT. Translation: CASSPRSDTLHGELFF. The V and J genes are TRBV7-2 and TRBJ2-2, with D maybe TRBD1 (5 bases). CDR3 length: 16 residues. Per the germline V gene, CDR1 is SGHTA and CDR2 is FQGNSA. V shed 5 bases and J shed 7 bases, with 20 bases lying between them.